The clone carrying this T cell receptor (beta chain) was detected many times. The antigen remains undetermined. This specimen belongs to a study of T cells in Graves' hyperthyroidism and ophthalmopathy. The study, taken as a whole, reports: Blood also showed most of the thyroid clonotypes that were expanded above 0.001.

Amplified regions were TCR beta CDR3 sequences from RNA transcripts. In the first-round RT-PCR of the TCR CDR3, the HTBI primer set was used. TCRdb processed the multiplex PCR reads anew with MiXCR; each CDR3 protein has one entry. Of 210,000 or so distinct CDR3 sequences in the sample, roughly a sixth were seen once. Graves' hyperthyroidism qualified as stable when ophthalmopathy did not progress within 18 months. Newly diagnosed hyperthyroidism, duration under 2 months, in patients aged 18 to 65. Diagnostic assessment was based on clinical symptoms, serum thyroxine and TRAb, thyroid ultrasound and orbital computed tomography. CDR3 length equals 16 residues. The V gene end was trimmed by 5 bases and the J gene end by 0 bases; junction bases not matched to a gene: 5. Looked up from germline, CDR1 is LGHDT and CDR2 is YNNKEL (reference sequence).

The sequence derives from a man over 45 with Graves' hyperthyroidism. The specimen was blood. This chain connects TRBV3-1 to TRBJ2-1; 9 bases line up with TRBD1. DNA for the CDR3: TGTGCCAGCAGCAGGGGACAGGGTTACTCCTACAATGAGCAGTTCTTC. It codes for CASSRGQGYSYNEQFF.